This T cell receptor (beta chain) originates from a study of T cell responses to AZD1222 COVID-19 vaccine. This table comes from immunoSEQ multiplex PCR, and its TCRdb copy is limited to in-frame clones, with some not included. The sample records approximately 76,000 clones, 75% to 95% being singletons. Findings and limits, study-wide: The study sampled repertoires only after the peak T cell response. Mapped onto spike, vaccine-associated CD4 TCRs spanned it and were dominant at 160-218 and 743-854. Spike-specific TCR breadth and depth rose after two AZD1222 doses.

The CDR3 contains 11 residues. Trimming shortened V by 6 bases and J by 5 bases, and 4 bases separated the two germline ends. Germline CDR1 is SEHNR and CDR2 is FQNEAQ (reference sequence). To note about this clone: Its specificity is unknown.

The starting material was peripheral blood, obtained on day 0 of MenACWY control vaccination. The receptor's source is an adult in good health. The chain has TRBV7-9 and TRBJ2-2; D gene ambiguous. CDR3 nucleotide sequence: TGTGCCAGCAGGGAGACCGGGGAGCTGTTTTTT. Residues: CASRETGELFF.